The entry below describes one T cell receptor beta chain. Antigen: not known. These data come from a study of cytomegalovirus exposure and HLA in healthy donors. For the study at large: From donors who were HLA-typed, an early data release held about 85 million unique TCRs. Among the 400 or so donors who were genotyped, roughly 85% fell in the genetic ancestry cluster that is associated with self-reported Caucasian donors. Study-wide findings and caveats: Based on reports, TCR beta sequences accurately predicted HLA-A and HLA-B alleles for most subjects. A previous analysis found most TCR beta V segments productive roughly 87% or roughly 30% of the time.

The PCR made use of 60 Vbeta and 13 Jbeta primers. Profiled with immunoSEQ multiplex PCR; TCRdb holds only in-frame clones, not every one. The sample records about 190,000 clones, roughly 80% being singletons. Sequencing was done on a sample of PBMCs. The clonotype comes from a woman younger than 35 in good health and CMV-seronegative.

The CDR3 protein is CASSSVGAFEKLFF. Written as DNA, the CDR3 is TGTGCCAGTAGTTCTGTGGGGGCATTTGAAAAACTGTTTTTT. This sequence joins TRBV19 and TRBJ1-4; TRBD1 might be the D (6 bases). Germline CDR1 reads LNHDA; CDR2 reads SQIVND (reference sequence). The CDR3 has 14 amino acids. V shed 5 bases and J shed 7 bases, with 14 bases lying between them. The entire variable domain, with the rest obtained from reference TRBV19 and TRBJ1-4, is as follows: DGGITQSPKYLFRKEGQNVTLSCEQNLNHDAMYWYRQDPGQGLRLIYYSQIVNDFQKGDIAEGYSVSREKKESFPLTVTSAQKNPTAFYLCASSSVGAFEKLFFGSGTQLSVL.